Below, one T cell receptor beta chain is given with its context. Libraries were prepared by immunoSEQ multiplex PCR; TCRdb keeps only in-frame clonotypes and omits some of them. The data contain about 140,000 clones, approximately 84% of them singletons. This entry belongs to a study of blood T cell repertoires in COVID-19. Overall study context: Acute and convalescent COVID-19 specimens originated in the United States, Italy and Spain. From T cells, B-cell-depleted T cells, or PBMCs came the material, which was cDNA or gDNA.

V lost 4 bases and J lost 2; bases outside the gene matches: 8. The CDR3 runs 16 residues. The germline V gene encodes CDR1 LGHDT and CDR2 YNNKEL (reference sequence). The gene calls are TRBV3-1 (or the pseudogene TRBV3-2) and TRBJ2-5, with TRBD2 identical over 9 bases. Input material: peripheral blood. The sequence came from a human donor in a cohort sampled during active COVID-19. CDR3 coding DNA: TGTGCCAGCAGCCTTGGCGGGGGGGCCGGTCAAGAGACCCAGTACTTC. This codes for CASSLGGGAGQETQYF.